This passage covers 5 T cell receptor beta chains from one sample sequenced in a study of graft-versus-host responses after intestinal transplantation. TCRdb keeps only in-frame clones here, not all; method: immunoSEQ multiplex PCR. The sample shows under 5,500 clones, 60% to 80% of them seen only once. To release intraepithelial and lamina propria lymphocytes, the graft tissue was processed. This specimen was ileum tissue, taken 9 days after transplant. Every receptor here comes from a human patient who received an intestinal transplant, so some T cells may come from the graft donor.

This chain links TRBV19 with TRBJ2-2; D is tentatively TRBD1 or TRBD2 (5 bases each). The ends were cut back, 2 bases at V and 2 bases at J, with 9 bases in the middle. Germline V gene data show CDR1 as LNHDA and CDR2 as SQIVND (reference sequence). The CDR3 sequence is 15 residues long. The CDR3 nucleotides are TGTGCCAGTAGTATAAGAGGGACCAACACCGGGGAGCTGTTTTTT. This gives the protein CASSIRGTNTGELFF.

The V call is TRBV10-2, the J call TRBJ2-4; no clear D gene. V was trimmed by 0 bases and J by 0 bases, leaving 12 bases between them. Germline V CDR1 and CDR2: WSHSY, SAAADI. The length of the CDR3 is 17 residues. The CDR3: CASSESRMEIAKNIQYF. In DNA form, the CDR3 reads TGCGCCAGCAGTGAGTCCCGGATGGAGATAGCCAAAAACATTCAGTACTTC.

The chain combines TRBV11-3 with TRBJ1-1, with D perhaps matching TRBD1 (5 bases). The CDR3 sequence is 15 residues long. V lost 1 base, J lost 2 bases, and 11 bases lay in between. The germline V gene has CDR1 SGHNT and CDR2 YENEEA. The CDR3 sequence: CASSLVSGHNTEAFF. DNA for the CDR3: TGTGCCAGCAGCTTAGTTAGTGGACACAACACTGAAGCTTTCTTT.

The rearrangement joins TRBV29-1 to TRBJ1-4, with no clear D. The length of the CDR3 is 14 residues. The germline CDR1 and CDR2 sequences are SQVTM and ANQGSEA. V dropped 2 bases and J dropped 0 bases, with 7 bases sitting between them. In DNA, the CDR3 is TGCAGCGTTGAACCGGTTTCAACTAATGAAAAACTGTTTTTT. Residues: CSVEPVSTNEKLFF.

V gene TRBV27 combines with J gene TRBJ2-1; TRBD2 matches at 13 bases. Germline trimming cut 7 bases from V and 0 bases from J; bases unmatched to any gene: 3. This CDR3 comprises 16 residues. From germline, CDR1 is MNHEY and CDR2 SMNVEV (reference sequence). CDR3 DNA: TGTGCCAGCAAAAGGACTAGCGGGAGCTCCTACAATGAGCAGTTCTTC. It specifies CASKRTSGSSYNEQFF.